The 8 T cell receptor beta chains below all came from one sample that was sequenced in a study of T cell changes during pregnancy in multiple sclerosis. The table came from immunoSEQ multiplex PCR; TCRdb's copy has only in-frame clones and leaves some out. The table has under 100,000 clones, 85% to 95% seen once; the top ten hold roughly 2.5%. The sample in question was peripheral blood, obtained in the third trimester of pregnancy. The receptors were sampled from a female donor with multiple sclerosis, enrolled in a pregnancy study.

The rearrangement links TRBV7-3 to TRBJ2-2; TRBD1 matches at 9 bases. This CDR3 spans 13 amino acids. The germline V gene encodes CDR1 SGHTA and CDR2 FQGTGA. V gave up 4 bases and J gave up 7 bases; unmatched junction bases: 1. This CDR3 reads CASSWTGDGELFF. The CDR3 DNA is TGTGCCAGCAGCTGGACAGGGGACGGGGAGCTGTTTTTT. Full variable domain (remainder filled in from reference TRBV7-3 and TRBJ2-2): GAGVSQTPSNKVTEKGKYVELRCDPISGHTALYWYRQSLGQGPEFLIYFQGTGAADDSGLPNDRFFAVRPEGSVSTLKIQRTERGDSAVYLCASSWTGDGELFFGEGSRLTVL.

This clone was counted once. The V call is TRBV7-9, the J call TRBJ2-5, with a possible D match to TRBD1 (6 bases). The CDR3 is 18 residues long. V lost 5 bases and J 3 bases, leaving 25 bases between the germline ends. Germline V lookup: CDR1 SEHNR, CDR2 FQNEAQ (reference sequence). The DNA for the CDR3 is TGTGCCAGCAGCCCACGAATGAAACAGGGCCGGGGAGAAGAGACCCAGTACTTC. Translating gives CASSPRMKQGRGEETQYF.

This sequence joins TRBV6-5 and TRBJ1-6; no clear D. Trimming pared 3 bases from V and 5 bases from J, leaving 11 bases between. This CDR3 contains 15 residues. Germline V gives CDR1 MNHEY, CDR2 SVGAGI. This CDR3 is CASSYSGNHNSPLHF. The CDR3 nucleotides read TGTGCCAGCAGTTATTCGGGGAACCATAATTCACCCCTCCACTTT.

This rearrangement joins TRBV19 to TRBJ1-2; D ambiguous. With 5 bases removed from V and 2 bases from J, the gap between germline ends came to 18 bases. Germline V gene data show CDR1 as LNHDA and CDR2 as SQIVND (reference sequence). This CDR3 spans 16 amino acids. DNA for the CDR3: TGTGCCAGTAGTCCCCAAAAATCTCGTCTAAACTATGGCTACACCTTC. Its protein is CASSPQKSRLNYGYTF.

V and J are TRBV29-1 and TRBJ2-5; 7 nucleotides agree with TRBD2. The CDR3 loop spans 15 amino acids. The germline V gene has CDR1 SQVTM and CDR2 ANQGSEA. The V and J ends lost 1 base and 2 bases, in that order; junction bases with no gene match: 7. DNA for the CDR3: TGCAGCGTTGAAGGGCGGGGGAAATCTCAAGAGACCCAGTACTTC. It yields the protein CSVEGRGKSQETQYF.

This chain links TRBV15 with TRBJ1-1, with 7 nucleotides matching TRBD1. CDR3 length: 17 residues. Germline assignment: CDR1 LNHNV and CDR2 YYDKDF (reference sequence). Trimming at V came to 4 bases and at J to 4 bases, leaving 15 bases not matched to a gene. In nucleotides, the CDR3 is TGTGCCACCAGCAAGACTTCGACAGGGTATGAACTCACTGAAGCTTTCTTT. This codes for CATSKTSTGYELTEAFF.

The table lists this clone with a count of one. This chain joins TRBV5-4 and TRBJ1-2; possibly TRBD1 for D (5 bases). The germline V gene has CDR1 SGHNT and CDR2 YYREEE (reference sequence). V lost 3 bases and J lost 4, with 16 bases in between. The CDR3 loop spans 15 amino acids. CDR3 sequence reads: CASSWGGVGPYGYTF. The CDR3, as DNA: TGTGCCAGCAGCTGGGGGGGGGTGGGTCCCTATGGCTACACCTTC.

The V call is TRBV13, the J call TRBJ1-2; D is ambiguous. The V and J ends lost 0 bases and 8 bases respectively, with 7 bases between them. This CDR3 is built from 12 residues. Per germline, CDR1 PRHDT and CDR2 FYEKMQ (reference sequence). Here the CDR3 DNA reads TGTGCCAGCAGCTTAGGGAGGTCGGGCTACACCTTC. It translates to CASSLGRSGYTF.